This TCR beta chain emerged from a study of cytomegalovirus exposure and HLA in healthy donors. Clones were read by immunoSEQ multiplex PCR, and TCRdb kept only the in-frame ones, dropping some. Altogether 170,000 or so clones are present, 85% being singletons, with the ten largest covering about 15%. Notes on the study in general: Across donors, most TCRs were seen rarely, yet some public ones were widespread. Overall, roughly 150 TCR beta chains were annotated as cytomegalovirus-associated. It was reportedly the case that the classifier diagnosed cytomegalovirus status with high specificity and sensitivity.

Trimming took 5 bases from V and 3 from J, leaving 12 bases between them. The germline gives CDR1 MRHNA, CDR2 SNTAGT. There are 14 residues in the CDR3. About this clone itself: Its antigen remains unknown.

This sequence was found in a man aged 18 to 29 in good health and CMV-seropositive. V usage is TRBV6-4 and J usage is TRBJ2-3; D unresolved. The source material was PBMCs. The CDR3 region has the DNA TGTGCCAGCAGTACGGGTCCCGAGACAGATACGCAGTATTTT. This translates into CASSTGPETDTQYF.